This is a list of T cell receptor beta chains from one sample in a study of cytomegalovirus exposure and HLA in healthy donors. Libraries were prepared by immunoSEQ multiplex PCR; TCRdb keeps only in-frame clonotypes and omits some of them. This sample has around 150,000 clones, with 55% to 80% found just once. Material: PBMCs. The receptors derive from a woman under 30 in good health and CMV-seropositive. Both conserved end residues are part of each CDR3. A D gene is named only where the DNA matches it firmly. Not all rows give a size; the values are once, few, many and, for expanded clones, a class.

clone size	CDR3 length	D gene	V gene	J gene	CDR3 protein	CDR3 DNA
-	16	-	TRBV27	TRBJ2-7	CASSPYRSGGVDEQYF	TGTGCCAGCAGCCCTTATCGTAGCGGAGGCGTGGACGAGCAGTACTTC
-	14	TRBD1	TRBV25-1	TRBJ2-2	CASEGTGFIGELFF	TGTGCCAGCGAAGGGACAGGGTTTATCGGGGAGCTGTTTTTT
few	15	TRBD1	TRBV4-3	TRBJ1-1	CASSQEQGPNTEAFF	TGCGCCAGCAGCCAAGAACAGGGGCCGAACACTGAAGCTTTCTTT
-	15	TRBD1	TRBV7-3	TRBJ2-2	CASSAYNGQGKELFF	TGTGCCAGCAGCGCCTATAACGGACAGGGGAAGGAGCTGTTTTTT
-	14	-	TRBV15	TRBJ1-4	CATSRVGENEKLFF	TGTGCCACCAGCAGAGTAGGGGAAAATGAAAAACTGTTTTTT
-	14	-	TRBV27	TRBJ1-5	CASSLQGANQPQHF	TGTGCCAGCAGTTTACAAGGGGCAAATCAGCCCCAGCATTTT
-	13	TRBD1	TRBV7-9	TRBJ1-5	CASSWDSYQPQHF	TGTGCCAGCAGTTGGGACAGTTATCAGCCCCAGCATTTT
-	18	TRBD2	TRBV5-4	TRBJ2-3	CASSLGTSGSMGTDTQYF	TGTGCCAGCAGCTTGGGGACTAGCGGGAGCATGGGCACAGATACGCAGTATTTT
-	15	-	TRBV7-2	TRBJ2-5	CASSFGGGAVETQYF	TGTGCCAGCAGCTTTGGAGGGGGGGCGGTGGAGACCCAGTACTTC
-	15	TRBD1	TRBV28	TRBJ2-7	CASSVRDSHSYEQYF	TGTGCCAGCAGTGTCCGGGACAGCCATTCCTACGAGCAGTACTTC
-	12	TRBD2	TRBV2	TRBJ2-7	CASSPLANEQYF	TGTGCCAGCAGTCCACTAGCGAACGAGCAGTACTTC
few	18	TRBD2	TRBV27	TRBJ2-1	CASSYRTSGIVSYNEQFF	TGTGCCAGCAGTTACCGAACTAGCGGGATAGTCTCCTACAATGAGCAGTTCTTC
-	13	-	TRBV7-8	TRBJ1-2	CASSLDSSSPARF	TGTGCCAGCAGCTTAGACAGCTCGAGCCCAGCCAGATTC
-	15	TRBD1	TRBV19	TRBJ1-4	CASSLSTGQGPKLFF	TGTGCCAGTAGTCTTTCTACGGGACAGGGCCCGAAACTGTTTTTT
-	16	TRBD1	TRBV28	TRBJ1-2	CASSLNRGKSNYGYTF	TGTGCCAGCAGTTTAAACAGGGGGAAGTCGAACTATGGCTACACCTTC
many	15	-	TRBV7-2	TRBJ1-5	CASSLVSGSNQPQHF	TGTGCCAGCAGCTTAGTTTCGGGGAGCAATCAGCCCCAGCATTTT
-	16	TRBD2	TRBV9	TRBJ2-7	CASSERPGAGGLEQYF	TGTGCCAGCAGCGAGCGTCCGGGAGCGGGGGGGCTCGAGCAGTACTTC
few	20	TRBD2	TRBV16	TRBJ2-7	CASSQFSPPITAGVTYEQYF	TGTGCCAGCAGCCAATTCAGTCCCCCTATAACAGCGGGAGTTACCTACGAGCAGTACTTC
once	15	-	TRBV6-6	TRBJ1-5	CASSYQSGSNQPQHF	TGTGCCAGCAGCTACCAATCGGGTAGCAATCAGCCCCAGCATTTT
-	12	-	TRBV2	TRBJ1-1	CASVTANTEAFF	TGTGCCAGCGTTACAGCGAACACTGAAGCTTTCTTT
-	14	-	TRBV6-5	TRBJ1-6	CASSYLDPNSPLHF	TGTGCCAGCAGTTACCTAGACCCCAATTCACCCCTCCACTTT
-	16	-	TRBV30	TRBJ2-4	CAWSVGAALAKNIQYF	TGTGCCTGGAGTGTAGGGGCAGCACTAGCCAAAAACATTCAGTACTTC
-	15	-	TRBV4-2	TRBJ2-7	CASSQGDSPAYEQYF	TGTGCCAGCAGCCAAGGAGACTCACCGGCCTACGAGCAGTACTTC
-	13	-	TRBV7-7	TRBJ2-5	CASSPSAAAIQYF	TGTGCTAGCAGCCCCTCGGCAGCGGCTATACAGTACTTC
-	14	-	TRBV6-4	TRBJ1-5	CASSPGGSNQPQHF	TGTGCCAGCAGTCCTGGGGGGAGCAATCAGCCCCAGCATTTT
-	15	-	TRBV27	TRBJ2-7	CASTPQGRSNYEQYF	TGTGCCAGCACCCCACAGGGGAGGTCCAACTACGAGCAGTACTTC
-	13	-	TRBV4-3	TRBJ1-2	CASSQVGGSEYTF	TGCGCCAGCAGCCAAGTCGGCGGCAGCGAATACACCTTC
few	17	TRBD2	TRBV5-1	TRBJ2-5	CASSLGAHSGGKETQYF	TGCGCCAGCAGCTTGGGGGCCCATAGCGGGGGGAAAGAGACCCAGTACTTC
-	17	TRBD1	TRBV7-8	TRBJ1-1	CASSPLRQGGLGTEAFF	TGTGCCAGCAGCCCCCTACGACAGGGAGGATTGGGCACTGAAGCTTTCTTT
-	15	TRBD2	TRBV4-2	TRBJ2-3	CASSQGLLAADTQYF	TGTGCCAGCAGCCAAGGACTCCTAGCGGCAGATACGCAGTATTTT
-	15	-	TRBV10-3	TRBJ1-5	CAISAADPSNQPQHF	TGTGCCATCAGTGCAGCGGACCCTAGCAATCAGCCCCAGCATTTT
few	14	-	TRBV10-2	TRBJ1-1	CASRKTAMNTEAFF	TGCGCCAGCAGGAAGACAGCCATGAACACTGAAGCTTTCTTT
-	15	TRBD1	TRBV4-2	TRBJ1-2	CASSQRTGISRGYTF	TGTGCCAGCAGCCAACGGACAGGGATATCGCGGGGCTACACCTTC
-	14	-	TRBV5-1	TRBJ2-1	CASSFPSSYNEQFF	TGCGCCAGCAGCTTTCCTAGCTCCTACAATGAGCAGTTCTTC
-	14	-	TRBV27	TRBJ1-1	CASSLVSMNTEAFF	TGTGCCAGCAGTTTGGTCAGTATGAACACTGAAGCTTTCTTT
-	16	TRBD1	TRBV9	TRBJ2-5	CASSPQDRGRRETQYF	TGTGCCAGCAGCCCCCAGGACAGGGGGCGGCGGGAGACCCAGTACTTC
-	14	TRBD1	TRBV18	TRBJ2-7	CASSWGQDAYEQYF	TGTGCCAGCTCATGGGGACAGGATGCCTACGAGCAGTACTTC
-	16	TRBD2	TRBV5-5	TRBJ2-7	CASSLEWRTSGYEQYF	TGTGCCAGCAGCTTGGAATGGAGGACTAGCGGTTACGAGCAGTACTTC
-	16	TRBD1	TRBV10-2	TRBJ2-7	CASRKEDRLMTYEQYF	TGCGCCAGCAGAAAAGAGGACAGGTTGATGACCTACGAGCAGTACTTC
-	16	-	TRBV5-1	TRBJ1-3	CASSLENRVGAGTIYF	TGCGCCAGCAGCTTGGAGAACAGGGTCGGGGCTGGCACCATATATTTT
-	16	TRBD1	TRBV11-2	TRBJ2-3	CASSLLPGQTTDTQYF	TGTGCCAGCAGCTTACTCCCGGGACAGACCACAGATACGCAGTATTTT
once	17	TRBD1	TRBV7-8	TRBJ1-3	CASSLLGQGSSGNTIYF	TGTGCCAGCAGCTTATTGGGACAGGGAAGCTCTGGAAACACCATATATTTT